The 8 T cell receptor beta chains below come from one sample, sequenced in a study of blood T cell repertoires in COVID-19. TCRdb's table, derived via immunoSEQ multiplex PCR, lists solely in-frame clones and lacks some. The sample lists 70,000 or so clones; roughly 80% were seen once. Sequenced input: peripheral blood. These receptors all stem from a man over 45 with COVID-19, enrolled during active disease.

The chain employs TRBV7-2 and TRBJ1-3, with D uncertain. The V end lost 1 base, the J end lost 2 bases, and 12 bases lay between the germline ends. This CDR3 is built from 16 residues. Looked up from germline, CDR1 is SGHTA and CDR2 is FQGNSA. CDR3 in amino acids: CASSLVAGLPGNTIYF. The CDR3 nucleotides are TGTGCCAGCAGCTTAGTCGCCGGGTTGCCTGGAAACACCATATATTTT.

The chain has TRBV7-2 and TRBJ1-3; TRBD1 matches 10 bases. V shed 1 base and J 0 bases; nucleotides not matched to a gene: 9. The CDR3 totals 19 residues. Germline CDR1 SGHTA, CDR2 FQGNSA. The CDR3 DNA reads as TGTGCCAGCAGCTTAGTGCGGGACAGGGGATTAAGCTCTGGAAACACCATATATTTT. This encodes CASSLVRDRGLSSGNTIYF.

This sequence joins TRBV25-1 and TRBJ1-1; 7 bases line up with TRBD1. Germline CDR1 MGHDK, CDR2 SYGVNS. The CDR3 consists of 15 residues. The V segment lost 1 base and the J segment 1 base; nucleotides outside the gene matches: 3. In DNA form, the CDR3 reads TGTGCCAGCAGTGAATTGGACAGGCCGAACACTGAAGCTTTCTTT. Encoded protein: CASSELDRPNTEAFF.

J is TRBJ2-1 and V is TRBV3-1 (or the pseudogene TRBV3-2); D may be TRBD1 (5 bases). The ends were cut back, 4 bases at V and 8 bases at J, with 12 bases in the middle. This CDR3 has 13 amino acids. The germline CDR1 and CDR2 sequences are LGHDT and YNNKEL (reference sequence). CDR3 sequence (DNA): TGTGCCAGCAGCCTCAGTGGGGCCCATGAGCAGTTCTTC. Protein product: CASSLSGAHEQFF.

The rearrangement links TRBV5-4 to TRBJ2-7; D not resolved. V gave up 0 bases and J gave up 0 bases, with 10 bases separating them. The germline V gene encodes CDR1 SGHNT and CDR2 YYREEE (reference sequence). The CDR3 has 15 residues. The CDR3 coding sequence is TGTGCCAGCAGCTTGGCAGGTCTTAGCTCCTACGAGCAGTACTTC. It specifies CASSLAGLSSYEQYF.

The chain recombines TRBV12-3 or TRBV12-4 with TRBJ1-5; no reliable D call. CDR3 size: 13 residues. Trimming left V 3 bases short and J 7 bases short, with 10 bases between. The CDR3 bases are TGTGCCAGCAGTTTCGACCGGGAACAGCCCCAGCATTTT. Protein product: CASSFDREQPQHF.

The chain joins TRBV6-5 to TRBJ1-6, with D possibly being TRBD1 (5 bases). Trimming pared 2 bases from V and 10 bases from J, leaving 12 bases between. This CDR3 is 14 amino acids long. Germline CDR1 reads MNHEY; CDR2 reads SVGAGI. The chain's CDR3 is CASSYRAGKSPLHF. CDR3 coding DNA: TGTGCCAGCAGTTACAGGGCAGGGAAATCACCCCTCCACTTT.

The chain is built from TRBV3-1 (or the pseudogene TRBV3-2) and TRBJ2-2; 8 bases map to TRBD2. The germline CDR1 and CDR2 sequences are LGHDT and YNNKEL (reference sequence). The CDR3 consists of 19 residues. J gave up 6 bases and V 2 bases, and 17 bases lay outside the gene matches. The CDR3 spells CASSQWASGRSYGPGELFF. For the CDR3, the DNA is TGTGCCAGCAGCCAATGGGCTAGCGGGCGCTCATATGGGCCCGGGGAGCTGTTTTTT.